A single TCR beta chain is shown here with its context. This clonotype occurred many times. Which antigen it targets is not known. No base quality values were provided; no much bigger clone lies one nucleotide off. The CDR3 holds 13 amino acids from the cysteine to the phenylalanine. The only DNA kept is the CDR3, 39 bases in frame from the first base. CDR1 and CDR2 are read off the germline V gene (reference sequence) as SEHNR and FQNEAQ. At the junction V is shortened by 5 bases and J by 1 base, with 8 bases in between. For sequencing, an Illumina NovaSeq 6000 was employed. Synthesis of TCR cDNA relied on 5'RACE template switching, a step that introduced a universal primer site along with unique molecular identifiers. Priming of cDNA synthesis was performed from both the TCR alpha and TCR beta constant segments. Libraries were amplified in two PCR steps, with sample barcodes and sequencing adapters added in the second step. Sequencing of the libraries was done on either Illumina HiSeq 2500 (2x100 bp) or NovaSeq (2x150 bp). Under the source paper's analysis protocol: Reads were demultiplexed and collapsed into UMI consensus sequences with MIGEC, and V(D)J alignment was performed with MiXCR. Clonotypes responding to the vaccine were identified with edgeR on replicate PBMC samples, with the criteria of FDR below 0.01 and a log2 fold change above 5 up to day 15. Each bulk clonotype received a CD4 or CD8 identity based on whether the sequenced CD4 or CD8 repertoire contained that clonotype at higher abundance. TCRdb reanalyzed the raw reads on its own, using fastp at Q25 for trimming and MiXCR for clone calling, and kept in-frame beta chains. Under each unique CDR3 protein, matching rows form one entry showing the most common genes and DNA. It is TCRdb's table, rather than the study itself, that gives the V and J calls and clone size. This sample has 250,000 to 350,000 distinct CDR3 sequences in its table, and approximately 4% of those were observed once. Just under 20% of the sample belongs to the ten largest clones.

This specimen belongs to a study of T cells after yellow fever vaccination (dated by TCRdb to the late 2010s). Turning to the overall study: The SMART-Seq v4 Ultra Low Input RNA kit was used to prepare libraries from fractions with low cell numbers. The cohort comprised two healthy male donors, one aged 18 to 29 and one aged 30 to 40 years. To follow T-cell clones before and after primary and booster YFV17D yellow fever vaccination, bulk TCR alpha and beta repertoires were sequenced over time. Blood was drawn at multiple timepoints before and after primary and secondary immunization, with bulk PBMC replicates and cell subsets isolated. What the work shows at the level of the full study, not this receptor alone: Because the study included only a couple of donors, the extent to which the findings can be generalized is limited. Because abundant contaminating clonotypes from the bulk population could be contained in FACS-sorted repertoires, computational filtering was required. A small share of clonotypes was detected in both CD4 and CD8 compartments, with the overlap likely arising from convergent recombination. After the booster, most clones that had expanded after primary vaccination were detected again (around 96% of CD4 and about 88% of CD8), suggesting broad maintenance of memory. The secondary T-cell response was weaker than the primary response but faster, peaking on day 5 instead of day 15.

The treatment or condition tag for this specimen amounts to: live attenuated yellow fever vaccine strain. At each blood-draw timepoint, two biological replicates of bulk PBMCs were collected. A standard Ficoll-Paque protocol was used to isolate PBMCs from peripheral blood. RNA was extracted with TriZol from bulk PBMCs, CD4 and CD8 fractions, and dextramer-positive and dextramer-negative fractions. The receptor comes from a man between 18 and 29 years old who received the YFV17D yellow fever vaccine. Specimen: PBMCs, collected 15 days after the yellow fever booster vaccination. The V and J segments used are TRBV7-9 and TRBJ1-2; the D gene cannot be named for sure. The CDR3 protein: CASSPQDNYGYTF. The DNA is as follows: TGTGCCAGCAGCCCCCAGGATAACTATGGCTACACCTTC.